These 24 T cell receptor beta chains share one sample of origin, sequenced in a study of PD-1 blockade in classical Hodgkin lymphoma. Only in-frame clones appear in the TCRdb table, and some are missing; sequencing was by immunoSEQ multiplex PCR. The sample shows 50,000 to 65,000 clones, 70% to 90% of them seen only once. Time point reported: cycle 4 day 1 (C4D1), after five to seven weeks of nivolumab. In every patient, relapse followed autologous stem cell transplantation, while exposure to brentuximab vedotin differed. Sequenced here: peripheral blood mononuclear cells (PBMCs), sampled before the fourth cycle of nivolumab. These receptors all stem from a human donor with classical Hodgkin lymphoma.

The rearrangement uses TRBV6-5 and TRBJ1-6; 7 bases match TRBD1. The germline V gene has CDR1 MNHEY and CDR2 SVGAGI. The CDR3 is 14 amino acids. V dropped 6 bases and J dropped 4; count of bases not matched to a gene: 3. CDR3 DNA: TGTGCCAGCAGCGGGACAGTATATAATTCACCCCTCCACTTT. Its translation: CASSGTVYNSPLHF.

CDR3 nucleotides: TGCGCCAGCAACCCCGGGGCGAACTCTGGGGCCAACGTCCTGACTTTC. Its translation is CASNPGANSGANVLTF. The chain links TRBV5-1 to TRBJ2-6; TRBD1 or TRBD2 may be the D gene (5 bases each). This CDR3 spans 16 amino acids. In germline, CDR1 is SGHRS, CDR2 YFSETQ. V was trimmed by 6 bases and J by 0 bases, leaving 13 bases between them.

The chain has TRBV19 and TRBJ2-7; possible D gene TRBD2, 5 bases. The V gene's germline CDR1 is LNHDA and CDR2 SQIVND (reference sequence). The CDR3 is 13 residues long. V lost 8 bases and J lost 2, with 13 bases in between. The CDR3 here is CASSSRGTYEQYF. In DNA form, the CDR3 reads TGTGCCAGTTCGTCACGGGGAACCTACGAGCAGTACTTC.

This chain connects TRBV7-9 to TRBJ2-7; D is ambiguous. Trimming shortened V by 2 bases and J by 6 bases, and 11 bases separated the two germline ends. There are 13 residues in the CDR3. Per germline, CDR1 SEHNR and CDR2 FQNEAQ (reference sequence). The CDR3 coding sequence is TGTGCCAGCAGCTTAAAGGGTTCTGGCGAGCAGTACTTC. Translation: CASSLKGSGEQYF.

This clone was seen once. The chain recombines TRBV9 with TRBJ2-3; 9 positions match TRBD2. CDR1 is SGDLS, CDR2 YYNGEE, per germline. CDR3 length: 16 amino acids. J was trimmed by 3 bases and V by 3 bases; bases with no gene match: 8. The CDR3 loop is CASSGVAGVFTDTQYF. CDR3 DNA sequence: TGTGCCAGCAGCGGCGTAGCGGGGGTTTTTACAGATACGCAGTATTTT.

The chain carries TRBV30 and TRBJ1-3, with TRBD1 as a possible D gene (5 bases). This CDR3 has 16 residues. The germline V gene encodes CDR1 GTSNPN and CDR2 SVGIG (reference sequence). V was cut by 4 bases and J by 0 bases, with 16 bases left in between. The CDR3 loop is CAWTPYTGPSGNTIYF. The CDR3 nucleotides are TGTGCCTGGACTCCATATACGGGGCCCTCTGGAAACACCATATATTTT.

A single count supports this clone. The chain has TRBV7-8 and TRBJ2-7; 7 nucleotides align to TRBD1. The CDR3 is 11 amino acids. After removal of 5 bases from V and 7 bases from J, the junction contained 2 bases not matched to a gene. Per germline, CDR1 SGHVS and CDR2 FQNEAQ. DNA for the CDR3: TGTGCCAGCAGCGTACAGGGGGAGCAGTACTTC. Amino acid sequence: CASSVQGEQYF.

This chain's CDR3 is CASSSVLSGYEQYF. The CDR3 region has the DNA TGCGCCAGCAGCTCTGTTCTGAGTGGTTACGAGCAGTACTTC. This chain joins TRBV5-1 and TRBJ2-7; D unresolved. The CDR3 spans 14 residues. CDR1 is SGHRS and CDR2 is YFSETQ in the germline V gene. V dropped 3 bases and J dropped 4 bases, with 14 bases sitting between them.

The chain joins TRBV5-1 to TRBJ1-1; D not certain. Trimming took 0 bases from V and 11 from J, leaving 14 bases between them. Per the germline V gene, CDR1 is SGHRS and CDR2 is YFSETQ. This CDR3 region has 13 residues. In DNA form, the CDR3 reads TGCGCCAGCAGCTTGGACGGAGGCCTAACGGCTTTCTTT. Translated: CASSLDGGLTAFF.

This chain connects TRBV27 to TRBJ2-7; TRBD2 aligns across 8 bases. The CDR3 is 14 residues long. V was clipped by 4 bases and J by 7 bases; unmatched bases: 9. CDR1 is MNHEY, CDR2 SMNVEV, per germline (reference sequence). DNA of the CDR3: TGTGCCAGCAGTTCCGGACTAGCTCCCCTGGAGCAGTACTTC. This codes for CASSSGLAPLEQYF.

The chain couples TRBV14 to TRBJ2-7, with D possibly being TRBD1 or TRBD2 (6 bases each). With 1 base removed from V and 9 bases from J, the gap between germline ends came to 19 bases. Germline V lookup: CDR1 SGHDN, CDR2 FVKESK. The CDR3 covers 15 residues. The CDR3 region is CASSQVGQGSGWQYF. The CDR3 region has the DNA TGTGCCAGCAGCCAAGTGGGGCAGGGGAGCGGGTGGCAGTACTTC.

This chain links TRBV14 with TRBJ2-6, with D maybe TRBD2 (5 bases). The CDR3 is 16 amino acids. Trimming removed 1 base at V and 4 bases at J, with 11 bases between. Germline-derived CDR1 and CDR2 are SGHDN and FVKESK. Here the CDR3 DNA reads TGTGCCAGCAGCCAAGGAGGAGGTTACGGGGCCAACGTCCTGACTTTC. Protein sequence: CASSQGGGYGANVLTF.

The rearrangement links TRBV6-6 to TRBJ2-3, with D tentatively TRBD1 or TRBD2 (5 bases each). The CDR3 is 14 residues long. CDR1 and CDR2 (germline): MNHNY, SVGAGI (reference sequence). V was clipped by 4 bases and J by 2 bases, with 10 bases between them. CDR3 sequence: CASSSQGPTDTQYF. Here the CDR3 DNA reads TGTGCCAGCAGTTCGCAGGGACCCACAGATACGCAGTATTTT.

This chain uses TRBV28 with TRBJ2-3, with D unresolved. Germline-derived CDR1 and CDR2 are MDHEN and SYDVKM. The V gene lost 5 bases and the J gene lost 2 bases, with 8 bases spanning the gap. CDR3 size: 13 residues. The CDR3 DNA reads TGTGCCAGCAGTCCAAAACTCACAGATACGCAGTATTTT. The encoded protein is CASSPKLTDTQYF.

The V gene is TRBV10-3, the J gene TRBJ1-2, with D hard to call. The CDR3 consists of 14 residues. V was trimmed by 0 bases and J by 2 bases, leaving 7 bases between them. Looked up from germline, CDR1 is ENHRY and CDR2 is SYGVKD. CDR3 amino acids: CAISESVPNYGYTF. In DNA form, the CDR3 reads TGTGCCATCAGTGAGTCGGTCCCGAACTATGGCTACACCTTC.

The chain joins TRBV5-1 to TRBJ2-3; D possibly corresponds to TRBD1 (5 bases). This CDR3 region has 15 residues. CDR1 and CDR2 from the germline V gene are SGHRS and YFSETQ. V was cut by 0 bases and J by 3 bases, with 11 bases left in between. For the CDR3, the DNA is TGCGCCAGCAGCTTGGTTTGGCCAGGGACAGATACGCAGTATTTT. Protein: CASSLVWPGTDTQYF.

Turning to this clone: Distinct nucleotide sequences in the sample also encode this CDR3. The chain is built from TRBV6-1 and TRBJ1-1, with TRBD1 as a possible D gene (5 bases). CDR1 MNHNS and CDR2 SASEGT come from the germline V gene. This CDR3 is 16 amino acids long. V gave up 4 bases and J gave up 0 bases, with 15 bases separating them. As DNA, the CDR3 is TGTGCCAGCAGTGGGGGGACTTATGGTATGAACACTGAAGCTTTCTTT. It yields the protein CASSGGTYGMNTEAFF.

The V and J genes are TRBV12-5 and TRBJ1-1, with TRBD1 matching over 7 bases. The trim removed 0 bases at V and 7 bases at J, leaving 8 bases unmatched. The CDR3 runs to 15 residues. The germline CDR1 and CDR2 sequences are LGHNT and FRNRAP. The CDR3 here is CASGLVRGTASEAFF. Written as DNA, the CDR3 is TGTGCTAGTGGTTTGGTTAGGGGGACAGCGAGTGAAGCTTTCTTT.

The sample holds a few counts of this clone. The chain joins TRBV28 to TRBJ1-5; D unresolved. V was cut by 10 bases and J by 6 bases, with 16 bases left in between. The CDR3 has 13 residues. From germline, CDR1 is MDHEN and CDR2 SYDVKM. The CDR3 spells CANGDWKGQPQHF. Written as DNA, the CDR3 is TGTGCCAACGGGGATTGGAAGGGTCAGCCCCAGCATTTT.

The genes are TRBV5-1 and TRBJ2-7, with 10 nucleotides matching TRBD1. Germline lookup yields CDR1 SGHRS and CDR2 YFSETQ. This CDR3 comprises 16 residues. The V and J ends lost 4 bases and 0 bases, in that order; junction bases with no gene match: 7. The CDR3 is CASSPRTGGISYEQYF. The DNA for the CDR3 is TGCGCCAGCAGCCCGCGGACAGGGGGGATCTCCTACGAGCAGTACTTC.

This clone was counted a single time. J is TRBJ1-4 and V is TRBV28, with a tentative D call TRBD1 (6 bases). The length of the CDR3 is 15 residues. V was cut by 5 bases and J by 3 bases, with 13 bases left in between. Germline assignment: CDR1 MDHEN and CDR2 SYDVKM. The CDR3 bases are TGTGCCAGCAGTCCCACAGGGAGAGCTAATGAAAAACTGTTTTTT. This encodes CASSPTGRANEKLFF.

V usage is TRBV5-1 and J usage is TRBJ1-1; 7 nucleotides agree with TRBD1. Losses at the gene ends were 4 bases for V and 1 base for J; bases not matched to a gene: 4. Germline CDR1 SGHRS, CDR2 YFSETQ. This CDR3 region has 14 residues. CDR3 residues: CASSGDRANTEAFF. Written as DNA, the CDR3 is TGCGCCAGCAGCGGAGACAGGGCGAACACTGAAGCTTTCTTT.

This clone was detected once. This rearrangement joins TRBV6-6 to TRBJ1-5; D uncertain. V lost 5 bases and J 0 bases, leaving 8 bases between the germline ends. The CDR3 length is 14 residues. The germline V gene has CDR1 MNHNY and CDR2 SVGAGI (reference sequence). This CDR3 is CASSTPPSNQPQHF. As DNA, the CDR3 is TGTGCCAGCAGTACCCCTCCTAGCAATCAGCCCCAGCATTTT.

The rearrangement uses TRBV9 and TRBJ2-2; D uncertain. Germline values: CDR1 SGDLS, CDR2 YYNGEE. V was shortened by 4 bases and J by 4 bases, with 17 bases between the two germline ends. This CDR3 spans 16 amino acids. CDR3 residues: CASSPSALLSTGELFF. CDR3 bases: TGTGCCAGCAGCCCCTCCGCCCTTCTGTCCACCGGGGAGCTGTTTTTT.